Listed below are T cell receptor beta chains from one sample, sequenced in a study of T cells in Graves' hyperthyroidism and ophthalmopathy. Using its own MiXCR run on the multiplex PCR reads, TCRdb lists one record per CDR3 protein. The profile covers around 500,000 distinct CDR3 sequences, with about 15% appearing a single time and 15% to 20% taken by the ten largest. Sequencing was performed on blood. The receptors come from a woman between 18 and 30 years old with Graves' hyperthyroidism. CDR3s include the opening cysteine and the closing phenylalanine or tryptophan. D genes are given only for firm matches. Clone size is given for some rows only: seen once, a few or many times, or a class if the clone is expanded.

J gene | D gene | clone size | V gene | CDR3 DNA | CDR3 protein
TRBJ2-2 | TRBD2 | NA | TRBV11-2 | TGTGCCAGCAGCCCTATGACTAGCGGGCCCGGGGAGCTGTTTTTT | CASSPMTSGPGELFF
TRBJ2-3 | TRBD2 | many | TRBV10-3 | TGTGCCATCGCTAAAGCGGGAGATTCAGATACGCAGTATTTT | CAIAKAGDSDTQYF
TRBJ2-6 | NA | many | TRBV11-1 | TGTGCCAGCAGCATTTCCAGCTCTGGGGCCAACGTCCTGACTTTC | CASSISSSGANVLTF
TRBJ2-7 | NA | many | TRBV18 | TGTGCCAGCTCACCACCGGAAGGGGAGCAGTACTTC | CASSPPEGEQYF
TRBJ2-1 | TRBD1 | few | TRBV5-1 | TGCGCCAGCAGCCCGGCAACCGGGACAGGGAATCACGAGCAGTTCTTC | CASSPATGTGNHEQFF
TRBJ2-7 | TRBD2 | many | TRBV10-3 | TGTGCCATCAGCTGGGGACTAGACCGCTACGAGCAGTACTTC | CAISWGLDRYEQYF
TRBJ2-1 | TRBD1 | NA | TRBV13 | TGTGCCAGCAGCTTGGACAGGGTAGGGAATGAGCAGTTCTTC | CASSLDRVGNEQFF
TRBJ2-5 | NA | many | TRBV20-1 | TGCAGTGCTACTCGGGACTACCAAGAGACCCAGTACTTC | CSATRDYQETQYF
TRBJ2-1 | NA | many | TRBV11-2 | TGTGCCAGCAGCTTAGTACCGCACAATGAGCAGTTCTTC | CASSLVPHNEQFF
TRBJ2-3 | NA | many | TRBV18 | TGTGCCAGCTCATCGCGGGACTCCCAAACCATCGATACGCAGTATTTT | CASSSRDSQTIDTQYF